Presented here are 5 T cell receptor beta chains from one specimen sequenced in a study of blood T cell repertoires in COVID-19. Produced via immunoSEQ multiplex PCR; TCRdb's table is partial and in-frame only. There are about 300,000 clones in the sample; 85% to 90% occur only once, and roughly 10% lies in the top ten. Specimen: PBMCs or T cells enriched from blood (not recorded which). Receptor source: a woman under 30 who had recovered from COVID-19.

The count of this clone is one. CDR3 coding DNA: TGTGCCAGCAGCTTGGTCGGGGGGGCACGGAATGGCTACACCTTC. Translating gives CASSLVGGARNGYTF. The rearrangement joins TRBV5-4 to TRBJ1-2, with TRBD1 as a possible D gene (6 bases). The V gene lost 0 bases and the J gene lost 6 bases, with 15 bases spanning the gap. Germline V CDR1 and CDR2: SGHNT, YYREEE (reference sequence). The length of the CDR3 is 15 residues.

DNA of the CDR3: TGTGCCAGCAGTTACTCGGGACAGGGTGGTTACGAGCAGTACTTC. It yields the protein CASSYSGQGGYEQYF. J is TRBJ2-7 and V is TRBV6-2 or TRBV6-3; 9 positions agree with TRBD1. Germline V lookup: CDR1 MNHEY, CDR2 SVGEGT. Trimming cost V 0 bases and J 4 bases; bases outside gene matches: 4. The CDR3 is 15 amino acids.

The chain couples TRBV7-3 to TRBJ2-1; no reliable D call. Per the germline V gene, CDR1 is SGHTA and CDR2 is FQGTGA. Deletions cut 1 base from V and 7 bases from J, with 11 bases between. This CDR3 is 14 amino acids long. The CDR3 loop is CASSLMGRQNEQFF. The CDR3 coding sequence is TGTGCCAGCAGCTTAATGGGCAGGCAAAATGAGCAGTTCTTC.

The chain combines TRBV5-1 with TRBJ2-2, with TRBD1 matching over 12 bases. Germline CDR1 SGHRS, CDR2 YFSETQ. The CDR3 is made up of 18 amino acids. V gave up 4 bases and J gave up 5 bases; unmatched junction bases: 12. The CDR3 nucleotides are TGCGCCAGCAGCCCTGAAGGGACAGGGGGCTTAAGGACCGGGGAGCTGTTTTTT. Its protein product is CASSPEGTGGLRTGELFF.

This clone was seen a single time. The CDR3 is CASRQGFDEQYF. In DNA form, the CDR3 reads TGTGCCAGCAGACAGGGTTTCGACGAGCAGTACTTC. V is TRBV7-9 and J is TRBJ2-7, with a possible D match to TRBD1 (6 bases). This CDR3 spans 12 amino acids. CDR1 is SEHNR and CDR2 is FQNEAQ in the germline V gene (reference sequence). V was trimmed by 6 bases and J by 5 bases, leaving 11 bases between them.